One and the same sample provided the 3 T cell receptor beta chains below, sequenced in a study of early T cells in non-severe SARS-CoV-2 infection. Each CDR3 protein is one row after TCRdb ran MiXCR on the 5' RACE reads. The table shows about 64,000 distinct CDR3 sequences, with around 21% occurring only once. The specimen was whole blood, collected at baseline. These receptors came from an adult who was a healthcare worker with PCR-confirmed SARS-CoV-2 infection or an uninfected control (not recorded which).

This rearrangement joins TRBV4-1 to TRBJ1-1; maybe TRBD1 (5 bases). This CDR3 spans 16 amino acids. The V end was cut by 2 bases, the J end by 1 base, with 14 bases between. Germline V gene lookup returns CDR1 MGHRA and CDR2 YSYEKL. For the CDR3, the DNA is TGCGCCAGCAGCCAAAGGGTGCTCGGGGGGAACACTGAAGCTTTCTTT. Translation gives CASSQRVLGGNTEAFF.

This rearrangement joins TRBV29-1 to TRBJ1-1; D not certain. V gave up 7 bases and J gave up 7 bases, with 19 bases separating them. Germline values: CDR1 SQVTM, CDR2 ANQGSEA. CDR3 length: 13 residues. CDR3 region: CSASYPAGGEAFF. CDR3 nucleotide sequence: TGCAGCGCTTCTTACCCAGCTGGCGGTGAAGCTTTCTTT.

This clonotype was seen only a few times. J is TRBJ2-3 and V is TRBV19; D may be TRBD2 (6 bases). The CDR3 loop spans 14 amino acids. Deletions cut 4 bases from V and 1 base from J, with 9 bases between. Germline V gene data show CDR1 as LNHDA and CDR2 as SQIVND (reference sequence). The DNA for the CDR3 is TGTGCCAGTAGTAGCGGGGAGGGCACAGATACGCAGTATTTT. Translation gives CASSSGEGTDTQYF.